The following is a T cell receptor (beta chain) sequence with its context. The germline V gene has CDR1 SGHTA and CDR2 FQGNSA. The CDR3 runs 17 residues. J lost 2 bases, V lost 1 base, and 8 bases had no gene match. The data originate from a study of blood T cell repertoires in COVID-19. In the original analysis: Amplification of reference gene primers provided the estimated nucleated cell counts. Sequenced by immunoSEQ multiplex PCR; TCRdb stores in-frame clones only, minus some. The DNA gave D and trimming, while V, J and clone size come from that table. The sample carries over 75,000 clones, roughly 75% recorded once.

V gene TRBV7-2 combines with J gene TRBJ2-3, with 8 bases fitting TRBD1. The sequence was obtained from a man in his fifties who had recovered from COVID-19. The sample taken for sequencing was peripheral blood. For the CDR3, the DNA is TGTGCCAGCAGCTTAGAGGGGACAGGATATTTCACAGATACGCAGTATTTT. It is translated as CASSLEGTGYFTDTQYF.